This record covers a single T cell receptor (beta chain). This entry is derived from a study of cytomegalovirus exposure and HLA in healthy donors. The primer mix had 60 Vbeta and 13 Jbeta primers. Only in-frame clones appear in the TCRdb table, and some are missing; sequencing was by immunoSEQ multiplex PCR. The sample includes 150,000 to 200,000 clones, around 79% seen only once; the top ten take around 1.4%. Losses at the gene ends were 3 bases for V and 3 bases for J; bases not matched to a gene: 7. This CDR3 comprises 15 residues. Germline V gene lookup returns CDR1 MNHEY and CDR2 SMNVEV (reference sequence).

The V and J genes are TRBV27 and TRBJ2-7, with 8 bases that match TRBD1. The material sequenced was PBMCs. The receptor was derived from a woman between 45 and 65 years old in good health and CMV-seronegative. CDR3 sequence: CASSFIYRGFYEQYF. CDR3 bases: TGTGCCAGCAGTTTCATCTACAGGGGGTTCTACGAGCAGTACTTC.